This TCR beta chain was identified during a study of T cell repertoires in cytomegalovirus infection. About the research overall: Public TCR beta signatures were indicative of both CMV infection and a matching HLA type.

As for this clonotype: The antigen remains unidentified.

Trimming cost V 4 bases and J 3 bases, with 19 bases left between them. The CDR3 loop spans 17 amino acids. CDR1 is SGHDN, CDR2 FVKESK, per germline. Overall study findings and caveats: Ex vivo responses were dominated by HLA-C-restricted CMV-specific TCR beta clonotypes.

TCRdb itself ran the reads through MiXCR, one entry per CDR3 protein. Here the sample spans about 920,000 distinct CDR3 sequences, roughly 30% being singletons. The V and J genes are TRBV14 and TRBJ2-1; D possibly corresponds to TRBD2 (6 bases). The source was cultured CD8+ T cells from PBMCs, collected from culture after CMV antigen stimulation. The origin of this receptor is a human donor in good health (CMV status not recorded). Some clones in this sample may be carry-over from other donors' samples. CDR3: CASSRFPLADIYNEQFF. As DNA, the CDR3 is TGTGCCAGCAGCCGATTCCCCTTAGCGGATATCTACAATGAGCAGTTCTTC. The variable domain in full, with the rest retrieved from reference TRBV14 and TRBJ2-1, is EAGVTQFPSHSVIEKGQTVTLRCDPISGHDNLYWYRRVMGKEIKFLLHFVKESKQDESGMPNNRFLAERTGGTYSTLKVQPAELEDSGVYFCASSRFPLADIYNEQFFGPGTRLTVL.